This T cell receptor beta chain came from a study of blood T cell repertoires in COVID-19. For the study at large: PBMCs, B-cell-depleted T cells, or T cells were the source of the cDNA or gDNA that made up the material.

The CDR3 totals 15 residues. CDR1 and CDR2 (germline): LGHNA, YNFKEQ. Trimming removed 1 base at V and 2 bases at J, with 11 bases between. In the original analysis: Estimates of nucleated cell counts were drawn from the amplification of reference gene primers. Sequenced by immunoSEQ multiplex PCR; TCRdb stores in-frame clones only, minus some. V, J and clone size reflect that table, while D and trimming were determined from the DNA. The table has about 67,000 clones, less than 90% seen once. This TCR was recovered from a man between 45 and 60 years old with active COVID-19. This chain links TRBV4-2 with TRBJ2-5; D uncertain. Sequencing used peripheral blood. The CDR3 region is CASSQAPPGQETQYF. CDR3 DNA sequence: TGTGCCAGCAGCCAAGCCCCCCCCGGGCAAGAGACCCAGTACTTC.